Reported below is one T cell receptor (beta chain). Its target is unknown. Some clones are missing from TCRdb's copy, which holds only in-frame ones; the method was immunoSEQ multiplex PCR. In the table there are some 120,000 clones, approximately 88% of which are singletons. Germline loops: CDR1 KGHSH, CDR2 LQKENI. The CDR3 loop spans 17 amino acids. V dropped 3 bases and J dropped 0 bases, with 16 bases sitting between them. This entry comes from a study of T cell responses to AZD1222 COVID-19 vaccine. General study findings and limits: Dominant CD4 TCR responses targeted spike regions 160-218 and 743-854.

The sequence came from an adult in good health. The chain joins TRBV18 to TRBJ2-3; weak D call: TRBD2 (5 bases). Sample: peripheral blood, taken on day 0 of AZD1222 vaccination. CDR3 residues: CASSPPRSGRSTDTQYF. CDR3 DNA: TGTGCCAGCTCACCCCCACGGAGCGGCCGTAGCACAGATACGCAGTATTTT.